This passage covers 27 T cell receptor beta chains from one sample sequenced in a study of T cells after yellow fever vaccination. A single record per CDR3 protein comes from TCRdb applying MiXCR to the 5' RACE reads. This repertoire shows some 550,000 distinct CDR3 sequences, roughly a fifth found once; its top ten account for 14%. This material consisted of PBMCs, taken 15 days after the yellow fever booster vaccination. Every receptor here comes from a man in his thirties or forties who received the YFV17D yellow fever vaccine.

This clonotype was observed a few times. The V and J genes are TRBV20-1 and TRBJ2-2, with TRBD2 identical over 9 bases. Germline V gene lookup returns CDR1 DFQATT and CDR2 SNEGSKA (reference sequence). V lost 5 bases and J lost 6; bases outside the gene matches: 4. This CDR3 spans 13 amino acids. In nucleotides, the CDR3 is TGCAGTGCTGGTTTAGCGGGAGCCGGGGAGCTGTTTTTT. Its protein product is CSAGLAGAGELFF.

The table lists this clonotype with a few counts. This rearrangement joins TRBV29-1 to TRBJ2-5; D call uncertain. The V gene's germline CDR1 is SQVTM and CDR2 ANQGSEA. This CDR3 is built from 14 residues. V dropped 2 bases and J dropped 1 base, with 11 bases sitting between them. The CDR3 protein is CSVEWVAIQETQYF. The CDR3 DNA reads TGCAGCGTTGAATGGGTGGCTATCCAAGAGACCCAGTACTTC.

This clonotype turned up a few times. The rearrangement joins TRBV29-1 to TRBJ2-4; the D gene is possibly TRBD2 (7 bases). The CDR3 length is 14 residues. Per germline, CDR1 SQVTM and CDR2 ANQGSEA. Trimming cost V 4 bases and J 6 bases, with 16 bases left between them. CDR3 residues: CSVAGGARGNIQYF. As DNA, the CDR3 is TGCAGCGTTGCGGGGGGCGCGAGGGGAAACATTCAGTACTTC.

Only a few counts were recorded for this clonotype. The genes are TRBV29-1 and TRBJ2-1; 7 bases line up with TRBD2. V shed 6 bases, J shed 4 bases, and the junction held 9 bases outside the gene matches. CDR1 is SQVTM, CDR2 ANQGSEA, per germline. There are 14 residues in the CDR3. The CDR3 DNA follows: TGCAGCGTCGTGCTAGCGGTACGGTACAATGAGCAGTTCTTC. This codes for CSVVLAVRYNEQFF.

This clonotype was seen a few times. The chain couples TRBV7-2 to TRBJ2-7; D gene unclear. Germline-derived CDR1 and CDR2 are SGHTA and FQGNSA. This CDR3 has 11 residues. V was cut by 4 bases and J by 9 bases, with 10 bases left in between. This CDR3 is CASSSSLWQYF. The CDR3 DNA sequence: TGTGCCAGCAGCTCCTCGTTGTGGCAGTACTTC. Using reference TRBV7-2 and TRBJ2-7 for the parts outside the CDR3, the full variable domain is GAGVSQSPSNKVTEKGKDVELRCDPISGHTALYWYRQSLGQGLEFLIYFQGNSAPDKSGLPSDRFSAERTGGSVSTLTIQRTQQEDSAVYLCASSSSLWQYFGPGTRLTVT.

This sequence joins TRBV10-2 and TRBJ2-3; 11 positions agree with TRBD2. The junction had 5 bases not matched to a gene; V was cut back by 8 bases and J by 4 bases. The CDR3 is 14 residues long. CDR1 is WSHSY and CDR2 is SAAADI in the germline V gene. For the CDR3, the DNA is TGCGCCAGCGGGGGACTAGCGGCATCAGATACGCAGTATTTT. This encodes CASGGLAASDTQYF.

The V call is TRBV5-1, the J call TRBJ2-3; 9 positions match TRBD1. The CDR3 spans 16 residues. Looked up from germline, CDR1 is SGHRS and CDR2 is YFSETQ. V lost 3 bases and J lost 4; bases outside the gene matches: 9. The CDR3 region is CASSSQGARPADTQYF. The CDR3 DNA follows: TGCGCCAGCAGCTCACAGGGGGCGCGGCCGGCAGATACGCAGTATTTT.

The chain carries TRBV2 and TRBJ2-1, with TRBD2 matching 8 bases. The germline gives CDR1 SNHLY, CDR2 FYNNEI. Germline trimming cut 5 bases from V and 0 bases from J; bases unmatched to any gene: 15. CDR3 length equals 19 residues. The CDR3 DNA is TGTGCCAGCAGTCCAACGGCTAGCGGGCGTGAAAGCTCCTACAATGAGCAGTTCTTC. Protein: CASSPTASGRESSYNEQFF.

This clonotype was counted only a few times. The chain couples TRBV29-1 to TRBJ2-2, with 7 bases fitting TRBD1. CDR1 is SQVTM and CDR2 is ANQGSEA in the germline V gene. V was pared by 4 bases and J by 6 bases, with 5 bases of the junction left unmatched. The CDR3 contains 13 residues. The CDR3 bases are TGCAGCGTTGTGACAGGGATGGCCGGGGAGCTGTTTTTT. This translates into CSVVTGMAGELFF.

The chain combines TRBV9 with TRBJ2-3; TRBD2 agrees at 14 bases. There are 16 residues in the CDR3. The V gene end was trimmed by 4 bases and the J gene end by 6 bases; junction bases not matched to a gene: 7. CDR1 SGDLS and CDR2 YYNGEE come from the germline V gene. CDR3 protein: CASSPGLAGALDTQYF. Here the CDR3 DNA reads TGTGCCAGCAGCCCGGGACTAGCGGGAGCCCTGGATACGCAGTATTTT.

The rearrangement joins TRBV11-2 to TRBJ2-5, with 13 positions matching TRBD2. This CDR3 has 19 residues. Losses at the gene ends were 5 bases for V and 2 bases for J; bases not matched to a gene: 14. CDR1 is SGHAT and CDR2 is FQNNGV in the germline V gene. The CDR3 is CASSHTTGLAGTSQETQYF. CDR3 coding DNA: TGTGCCAGCAGCCATACCACGGGACTAGCGGGGACGAGTCAAGAGACCCAGTACTTC.

This chain uses TRBV7-9 with TRBJ2-7; TRBD2 aligns across 8 bases. Germline CDR1 SEHNR, CDR2 FQNEAQ (reference sequence). The CDR3 spans 16 residues. Unmatched junction bases numbered 13, after V lost 6 bases and J lost 3 bases. In nucleotides, the CDR3 is TGTGCCAGCAGGGGGGTCCGCCGGGGGGGTATCTACGAGCAGTACTTC. It encodes CASRGVRRGGIYEQYF. Together with reference TRBV7-9 and TRBJ2-7, the CDR3 gives the full variable domain: DTGVSQNPRHKITKRGQNVTFRCDPISEHNRLYWYRQTLGQGPEFLTYFQNEAQLEKSRLLSDRFSAERPKGSFSTLEIQRTEQGDSAMYLCASRGVRRGGIYEQYFGPGTRLTVT.

The J gene is TRBJ2-6, the V gene TRBV7-9; 9 nucleotides agree with TRBD1. The CDR3 contains 16 residues. V shed 3 bases, J shed 4 bases, and the junction held 4 bases outside the gene matches. The germline gives CDR1 SEHNR, CDR2 FQNEAQ (reference sequence). CDR3 DNA: TGTGCCAGCAGCTTCAGGACAGGGGTCGGGGCCAACGTCCTGACTTTC. Protein: CASSFRTGVGANVLTF.

In its sample, this clonotype was seen a few times. V and J are TRBV7-2 and TRBJ2-1, with 10 bases lining up with TRBD2. The J segment lost 3 bases and the V segment lost 6 bases, leaving 5 bases of the junction unmatched. This CDR3 has 15 residues. CDR1 and CDR2 (germline): SGHTA, FQGNSA. The CDR3 DNA reads as TGTGCCAGCAGGTCTAGCGGGAGTCTCTACAATGAGCAGTTCTTC. This sequence encodes CASRSSGSLYNEQFF.

This clonotype came up a few times. The V gene is TRBV5-1, the J gene TRBJ2-3; 10 bases are a match to TRBD2. From germline, CDR1 is SGHRS and CDR2 YFSETQ. The junction had 5 bases not matched to a gene; V was cut back by 4 bases and J by 0 bases. CDR3 length equals 16 residues. CDR3 sequence reads: CASSPSSGRSTDTQYF. DNA for the CDR3: TGCGCCAGCAGCCCCTCTAGCGGGAGAAGCACAGATACGCAGTATTTT.

This rearrangement joins TRBV24-1 to TRBJ2-5; D uncertain. Germline CDR1 reads KGHDR; CDR2 reads SFDVKD. The ends were cut back, 3 bases at V and 1 base at J, with 11 bases in the middle. The CDR3 is 15 amino acids. CDR3 nucleotides: TGTGCCACCAGTGATGGCGGACGGGCCCAAGAGACCCAGTACTTC. Translating gives CATSDGGRAQETQYF.

The V call is TRBV27, the J call TRBJ1-1, with TRBD1 as a possible D gene (6 bases). The CDR3 extends over 16 amino acids. Trimming removed 3 bases from V and 3 bases from J, with 17 bases in between. The germline gives CDR1 MNHEY, CDR2 SMNVEV (reference sequence). The DNA for the CDR3 is TGTGCCAGCAGTTTGTTGCGGGGGCCGGGAGACACTGAAGCTTTCTTT. This encodes CASSLLRGPGDTEAFF.

The chain combines TRBV20-1 with TRBJ2-1; perhaps TRBD1 as D (5 bases). Trimming removed 3 bases from V and 2 bases from J, with 11 bases in between. Germline CDR1 reads DFQATT; CDR2 reads SNEGSKA (reference sequence). The CDR3 is 14 residues long. This CDR3 is CSAREKTAYNEQFF. DNA for the CDR3: TGCAGTGCTAGGGAAAAGACAGCCTACAATGAGCAGTTCTTC.

This clonotype has only a few counts. The chain carries TRBV27 and TRBJ2-4; D perhaps matches TRBD2 (6 bases). V was shortened by 1 base and J by 1 base, with 11 bases between the two germline ends. The germline CDR1 and CDR2 sequences are MNHEY and SMNVEV (reference sequence). This CDR3 region has 16 residues. Written as DNA, the CDR3 is TGTGCCAGCAGTTTATTAGGTCGGGGGGCCAAAAACATTCAGTACTTC. Encoded protein: CASSLLGRGAKNIQYF.

This clonotype turned up a few times. This chain connects TRBV7-9 to TRBJ1-6, with D unclear. The germline V and J ends were trimmed by 5 bases and 2 bases, with 7 bases remaining between them. CDR3 length: 14 residues. CDR1 and CDR2 (germline): SEHNR, FQNEAQ (reference sequence). In DNA, the CDR3 is TGTGCCAGCAGCCTTGCAGCCTATAATTCACCCCTCCACTTT. Protein product: CASSLAAYNSPLHF. Full variable domain (outside the CDR3, taken from reference TRBV7-9 and TRBJ1-6): DTGVSQNPRHKITKRGQNVTFRCDPISEHNRLYWYRQTLGQGPEFLTYFQNEAQLEKSRLLSDRFSAERPKGSFSTLEIQRTEQGDSAMYLCASSLAAYNSPLHFGNGTRLTVT.

This clonotype was observed a few times. J is TRBJ2-1 and V is TRBV12-3 or TRBV12-4; possibly TRBD2 for D (6 bases). V was clipped by 7 bases and J by 10 bases, with 17 bases between them. The CDR3 is made up of 13 amino acids. The CDR3 spells CASTVGGVQEQFF. As DNA, the CDR3 is TGTGCCAGCACCGTAGGCGGGGTACAAGAGCAGTTCTTC.

In its sample, this clonotype was seen a few times. The gene calls are TRBV24-1 and TRBJ2-3; D is possibly TRBD2 (5 bases). Germline CDR1 is KGHDR and CDR2 is SFDVKD. The CDR3 spans 15 residues. Trimming left V 4 bases short and J 4 bases short, with 14 bases between. CDR3 in amino acids: CATSDSPGGADTQYF. As DNA, the CDR3 is TGTGCCACCAGTGACTCTCCCGGAGGCGCAGATACGCAGTATTTT.

The sample holds a few counts of this clonotype. The V and J genes are TRBV12-3 or TRBV12-4 and TRBJ2-3, with 15 bases matching TRBD2. The V gene end was trimmed by 3 bases and the J gene end by 4 bases; junction bases not matched to a gene: 2. This CDR3 region has 16 residues. CDR3 nucleotides: TGTGCCAGCAGTTTTGGGACTAGCGGGAGGTCAGATACGCAGTATTTT. It is translated as CASSFGTSGRSDTQYF.

There are a few counts of this clonotype. The chain employs TRBV4-3 and TRBJ2-2; D ambiguous. Germline CDR1 and CDR2: LGHNA and YSLEER. CDR3 length: 12 residues. V was trimmed by 5 bases and J by 8 bases, leaving 9 bases between them. The CDR3, as DNA: TGCGCCAGCAGCTCAAAATTGGGGGAGCTGTTTTTT. Its protein product is CASSSKLGELFF.

This clonotype was observed a few times. The chain is built from TRBV7-6 and TRBJ2-7; 7 positions match TRBD2. Trimming took 2 bases from V and 0 from J; bases not matched to a gene: 4. The length of the CDR3 is 15 residues. Germline CDR1 is SGHVS and CDR2 is FNYEAQ. The CDR3 loop is CASSLSSGPSYEQYF. The DNA of the CDR3 is TGTGCCAGCAGCTTAAGTAGCGGGCCCTCCTACGAGCAGTACTTC.

This clonotype was seen a handful of times. This chain's CDR3 is CSAGAGAATDTQYF. CDR3 sequence (DNA): TGCAGTGCTGGAGCGGGGGCAGCCACAGATACGCAGTATTTT. The chain joins TRBV20-1 to TRBJ2-3, with 8 bases that match TRBD2. The CDR3 spans 14 residues. The V gene end was trimmed by 5 bases and the J gene end by 2 bases; junction bases not matched to a gene: 6. The germline gives CDR1 DFQATT, CDR2 SNEGSKA (reference sequence).

This sequence joins TRBV30 and TRBJ1-3; a weak D match, TRBD1 (5 bases). CDR1 and CDR2 (germline): GTSNPN, SVGIG (reference sequence). The CDR3 totals 14 residues. V lost 2 bases and J lost 2, with 10 bases in between. The CDR3: CAWSRGTAGNTIYF. CDR3 sequence (DNA): TGTGCCTGGAGTAGGGGAACGGCTGGAAACACCATATATTTT. The full variable domain, its missing parts supplied by reference TRBV30 and TRBJ1-3, is SQTIHQWPATLVQPVGSPLSLECTVEGTSNPNLYWYRQAAGRGLQLLFYSVGIGQISSEVPQNLSASRPQDRQFILSSKKLLLSDSGFYLCAWSRGTAGNTIYFGEGSWLTVV.